This record looks at one T cell receptor beta chain sequence and its context. This entry belongs to a study of blood T cell repertoires in COVID-19. About the study: Material from acute and convalescent COVID-19 was sourced from the United States, Italy and Spain. Sample material is recorded as cDNA or gDNA derived from T cells, B-cell-depleted T cells, or PBMCs.

Germline V gives CDR1 LNHDA, CDR2 SQIVND (reference sequence). The CDR3 has 14 amino acids. V was pared by 5 bases and J by 3 bases, with 10 bases between. As processed by the authors: Quantification of nucleated cells was approximated via reference gene primer amplification. Method: immunoSEQ multiplex PCR; TCRdb's copy keeps in-frame clones and lacks some. That table is the source of V, J and clone size, and D and trimming were worked out from the DNA. The sample has about 110,000 clones; less than 75% are singletons. This chain connects TRBV19 to TRBJ1-4, with D possibly matching TRBD1 (5 bases). This clonotype was sampled from a woman aged 40 to 50 with acute or convalescent COVID-19. Sequenced input: peripheral blood. The CDR3 DNA reads TGTGCCAGTAGTTTCGGGACTGCTAATGAAAAACTGTTTTTT. It is translated as CASSFGTANEKLFF.